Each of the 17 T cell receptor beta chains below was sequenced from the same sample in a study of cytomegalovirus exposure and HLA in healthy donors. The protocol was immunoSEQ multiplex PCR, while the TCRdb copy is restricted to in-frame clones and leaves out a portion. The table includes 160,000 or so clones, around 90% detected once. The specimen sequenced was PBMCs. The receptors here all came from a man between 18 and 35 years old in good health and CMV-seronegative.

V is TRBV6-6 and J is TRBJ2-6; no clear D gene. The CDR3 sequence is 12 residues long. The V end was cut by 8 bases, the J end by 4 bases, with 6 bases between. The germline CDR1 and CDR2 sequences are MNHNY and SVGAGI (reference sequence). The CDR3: CASSLGANVLTF. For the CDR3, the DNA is TGTGCCAGCTCCCTGGGGGCCAACGTCCTGACTTTC.

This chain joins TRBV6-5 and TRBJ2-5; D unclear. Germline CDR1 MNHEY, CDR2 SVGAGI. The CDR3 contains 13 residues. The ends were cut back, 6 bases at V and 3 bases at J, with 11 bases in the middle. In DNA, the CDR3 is TGTGCCAGCAGACCAACCTTAGAAGAGACCCAGTACTTC. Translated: CASRPTLEETQYF.

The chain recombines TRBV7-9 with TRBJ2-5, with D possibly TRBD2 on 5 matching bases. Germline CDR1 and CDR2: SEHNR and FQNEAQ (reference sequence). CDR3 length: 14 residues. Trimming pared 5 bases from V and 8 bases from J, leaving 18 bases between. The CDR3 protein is CASSPGGLISTQYF. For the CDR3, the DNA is TGTGCCAGCAGCCCCGGCGGGCTGATCAGTACCCAGTACTTC.

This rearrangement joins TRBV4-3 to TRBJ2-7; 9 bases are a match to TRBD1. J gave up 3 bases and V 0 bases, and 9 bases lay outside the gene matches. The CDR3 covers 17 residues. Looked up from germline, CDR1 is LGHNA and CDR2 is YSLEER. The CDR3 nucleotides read TGCGCCAGCAGCCAAGATCGCTGGACAGGGGAAAACTACGAGCAGTACTTC. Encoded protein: CASSQDRWTGENYEQYF.

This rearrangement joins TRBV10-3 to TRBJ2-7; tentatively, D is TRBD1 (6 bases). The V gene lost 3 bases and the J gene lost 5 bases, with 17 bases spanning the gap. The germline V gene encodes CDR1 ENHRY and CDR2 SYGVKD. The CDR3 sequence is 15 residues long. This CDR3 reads CAISDPDRRRDEQYF. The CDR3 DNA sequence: TGTGCCATCAGTGACCCTGACAGGAGAAGAGACGAGCAGTACTTC.

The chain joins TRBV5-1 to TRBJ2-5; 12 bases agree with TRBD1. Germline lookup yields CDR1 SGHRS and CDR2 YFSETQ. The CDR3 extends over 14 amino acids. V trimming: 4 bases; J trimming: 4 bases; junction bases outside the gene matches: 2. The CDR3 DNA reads TGCGCCAGCAGCCTGGGACAGGGGGCAGAGACCCAGTACTTC. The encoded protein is CASSLGQGAETQYF.

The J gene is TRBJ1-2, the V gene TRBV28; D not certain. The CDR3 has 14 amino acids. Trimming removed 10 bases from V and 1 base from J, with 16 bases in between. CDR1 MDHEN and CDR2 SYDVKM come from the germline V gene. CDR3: CAIQNWAFNYGYTF. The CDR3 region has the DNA TGTGCCATTCAAAATTGGGCGTTTAACTATGGCTACACCTTC.

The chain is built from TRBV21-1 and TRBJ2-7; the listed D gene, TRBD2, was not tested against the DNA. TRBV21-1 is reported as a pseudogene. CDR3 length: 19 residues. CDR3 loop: CASTHPPAATKTSRYEQYF. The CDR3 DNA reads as TGTGCCAGCACCCATCCGCCAGCGGCCACGAAAACCTCCCGCTACGAGCAGTACTTC.

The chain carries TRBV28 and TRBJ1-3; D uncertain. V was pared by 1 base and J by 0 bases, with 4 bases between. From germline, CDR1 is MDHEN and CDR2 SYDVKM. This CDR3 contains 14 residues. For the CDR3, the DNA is TGTGCCAGCAGTTTATTGGCCTCTGGAAACACCATATATTTT. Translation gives CASSLLASGNTIYF.

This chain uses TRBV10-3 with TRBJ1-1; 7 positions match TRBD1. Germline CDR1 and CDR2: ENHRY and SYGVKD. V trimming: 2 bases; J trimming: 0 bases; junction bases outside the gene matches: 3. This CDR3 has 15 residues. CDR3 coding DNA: TGTGCCATCAGTGAGAGGGGGCCAATGAACACTGAAGCTTTCTTT. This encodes CAISERGPMNTEAFF.

DNA of the CDR3: TGTGCCACCAGCAGAGTAGGGGGGGCGCAAGATACGCAGTATTTT. Translated, it gives CATSRVGGAQDTQYF. This chain joins TRBV15 and TRBJ2-3; perhaps TRBD2 as D (7 bases). V lost 1 base and J lost 5, with 13 bases in between. The CDR3 runs to 15 residues. Germline assignment: CDR1 LNHNV and CDR2 YYDKDF (reference sequence).

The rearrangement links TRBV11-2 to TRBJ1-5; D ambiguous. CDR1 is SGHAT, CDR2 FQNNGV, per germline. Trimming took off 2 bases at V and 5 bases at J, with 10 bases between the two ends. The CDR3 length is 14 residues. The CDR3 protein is CASSLRFYDQPQHF. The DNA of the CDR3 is TGTGCCAGCAGCTTACGTTTTTATGATCAGCCCCAGCATTTT.

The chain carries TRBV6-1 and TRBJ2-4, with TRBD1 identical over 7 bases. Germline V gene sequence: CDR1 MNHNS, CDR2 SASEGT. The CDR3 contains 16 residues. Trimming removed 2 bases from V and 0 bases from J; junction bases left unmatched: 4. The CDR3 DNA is TGTGCCAGCAGTGAACGGACAGGAGTAGCCAAAAACATTCAGTACTTC. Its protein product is CASSERTGVAKNIQYF.

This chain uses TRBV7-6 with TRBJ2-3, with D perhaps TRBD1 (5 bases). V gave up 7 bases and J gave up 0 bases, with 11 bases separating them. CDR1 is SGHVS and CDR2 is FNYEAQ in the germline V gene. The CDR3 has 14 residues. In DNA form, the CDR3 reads TGTGCCAGCACCACAGGTTCTAGCACAGATACGCAGTATTTT. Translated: CASTTGSSTDTQYF.

The CDR3 protein is CATSRGGGQGTDTQYF. CDR3 DNA sequence: TGTGCCACCAGCAGAGGCGGGGGACAGGGTACAGATACGCAGTATTTT. This chain joins TRBV15 and TRBJ2-3; the match to TRBD1 covers 9 bases. Germline V gene lookup returns CDR1 LNHNV and CDR2 YYDKDF (reference sequence). V was pared by 1 base and J by 3 bases, with 5 bases of the junction left unmatched. This CDR3 contains 16 residues.

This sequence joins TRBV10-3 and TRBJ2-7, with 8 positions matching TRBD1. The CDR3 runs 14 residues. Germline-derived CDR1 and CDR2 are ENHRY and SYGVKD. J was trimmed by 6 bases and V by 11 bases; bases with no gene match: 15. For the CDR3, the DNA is TGTGCCTCCCACATGACAGGGGCTCGGGGCGAGCAGTACTTC. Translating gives CASHMTGARGEQYF.

CDR3 nucleotides: TGCAGCGTTGAAGAGGAGTACAGGTTACATGGAGCTTTCTTT. Encoded protein: CSVEEEYRLHGAFF. This chain links TRBV29-1 with TRBJ1-1; D perhaps matches TRBD1 (5 bases). CDR3 length: 14 amino acids. Germline V gene sequence: CDR1 SQVTM, CDR2 ANQGSEA. V dropped 0 bases and J dropped 10 bases, with 18 bases sitting between them.